The source of this T cell receptor beta chain is a study of T cell responses to AZD1222 COVID-19 vaccine. General study findings and limits: Reportedly, close to half of spike-specific TCRs are directed against unmutated variant regions.

The CDR3 totals 16 residues. CDR1 and CDR2 (germline): LNHDA, SQIVND (reference sequence). Unmatched junction bases numbered 17, after V lost 8 bases and J lost 9 bases. This clone was observed once. Its antigen remains unidentified. Profiling relied on immunoSEQ multiplex PCR, and the TCRdb table lists in-frame clones only, not all of them. The sample records 140,000 to 150,000 clones, 82% being singletons. The origin of this receptor is an adult in good health. The sample consisted of peripheral blood, taken on day 0 of MenACWY control vaccination. This chain connects TRBV19 to TRBJ1-5; 9 bases agree with TRBD1. In nucleotides, the CDR3 is TGTGCCAGTGCTCCCGGGACAGGGACGTTCGCCGGGCCCCAGCATTTT. Encoded protein: CASAPGTGTFAGPQHF.